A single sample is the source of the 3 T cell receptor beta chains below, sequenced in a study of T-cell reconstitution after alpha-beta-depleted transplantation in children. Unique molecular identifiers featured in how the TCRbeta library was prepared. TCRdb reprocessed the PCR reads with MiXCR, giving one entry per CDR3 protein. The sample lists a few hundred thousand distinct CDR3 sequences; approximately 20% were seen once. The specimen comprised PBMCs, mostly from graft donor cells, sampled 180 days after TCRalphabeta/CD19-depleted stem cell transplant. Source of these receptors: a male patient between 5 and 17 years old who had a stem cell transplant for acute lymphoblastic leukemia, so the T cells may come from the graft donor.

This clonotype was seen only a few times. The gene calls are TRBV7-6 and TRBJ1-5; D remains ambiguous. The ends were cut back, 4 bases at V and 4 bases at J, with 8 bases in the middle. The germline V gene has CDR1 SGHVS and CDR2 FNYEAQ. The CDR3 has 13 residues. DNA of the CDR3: TGTGCCAGCAGCTCGATCGCGAATCAGCCCCAGCATTTT. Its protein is CASSSIANQPQHF.

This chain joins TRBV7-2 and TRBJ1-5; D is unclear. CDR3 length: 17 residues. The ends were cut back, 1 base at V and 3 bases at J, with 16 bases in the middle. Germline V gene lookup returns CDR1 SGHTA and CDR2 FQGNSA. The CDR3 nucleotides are TGTGCCAGCAGCTTAGGGATTGGCAGACCCAACAATCAGCCCCAGCATTTT. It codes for CASSLGIGRPNNQPQHF.

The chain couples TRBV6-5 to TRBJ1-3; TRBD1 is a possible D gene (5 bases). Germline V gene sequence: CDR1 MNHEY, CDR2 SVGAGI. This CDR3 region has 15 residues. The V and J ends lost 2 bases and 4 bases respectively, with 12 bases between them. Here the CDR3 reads CASSYSGRVGNTIYF. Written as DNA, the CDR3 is TGTGCCAGCAGTTACAGTGGCAGGGTCGGAAACACCATATATTTT.